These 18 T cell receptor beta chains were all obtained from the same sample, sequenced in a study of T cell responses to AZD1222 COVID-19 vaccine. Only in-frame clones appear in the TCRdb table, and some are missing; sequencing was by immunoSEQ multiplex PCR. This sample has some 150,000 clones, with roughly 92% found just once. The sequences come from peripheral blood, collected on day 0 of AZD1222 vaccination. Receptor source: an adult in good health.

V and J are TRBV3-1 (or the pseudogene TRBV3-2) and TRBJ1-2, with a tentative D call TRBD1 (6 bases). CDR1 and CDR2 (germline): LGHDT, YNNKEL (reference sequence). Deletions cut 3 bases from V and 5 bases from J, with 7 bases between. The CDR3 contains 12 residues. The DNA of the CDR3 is TGTGCCAGCAGCCAGGGGACATATGGCTACACCTTC. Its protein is CASSQGTYGYTF.

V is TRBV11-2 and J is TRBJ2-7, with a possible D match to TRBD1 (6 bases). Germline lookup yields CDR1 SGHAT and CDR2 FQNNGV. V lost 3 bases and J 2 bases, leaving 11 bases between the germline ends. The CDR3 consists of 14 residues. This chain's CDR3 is CASSLGAGAYEQYF. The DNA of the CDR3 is TGTGCCAGCAGCTTGGGGGCAGGGGCCTACGAGCAGTACTTC.

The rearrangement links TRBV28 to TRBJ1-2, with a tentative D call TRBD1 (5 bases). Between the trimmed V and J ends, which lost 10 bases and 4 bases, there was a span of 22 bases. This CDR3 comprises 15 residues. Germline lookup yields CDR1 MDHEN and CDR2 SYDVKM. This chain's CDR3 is CATTLQGHLGYGYTF. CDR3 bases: TGTGCCACCACTTTGCAGGGCCATCTTGGCTATGGCTACACCTTC.

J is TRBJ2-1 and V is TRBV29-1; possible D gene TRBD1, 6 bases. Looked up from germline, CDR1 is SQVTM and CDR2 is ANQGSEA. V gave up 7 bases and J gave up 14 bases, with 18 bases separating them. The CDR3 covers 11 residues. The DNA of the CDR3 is TGCAGCGCCTGGGACAACCCTCTCGAGTTCTTC. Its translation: CSAWDNPLEFF.

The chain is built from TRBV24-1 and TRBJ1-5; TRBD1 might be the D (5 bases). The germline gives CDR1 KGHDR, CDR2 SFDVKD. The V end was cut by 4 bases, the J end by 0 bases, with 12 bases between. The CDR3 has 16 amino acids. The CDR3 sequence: CATSDPRQPSNQPQHF. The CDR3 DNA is TGTGCCACCAGTGACCCACGACAGCCTAGCAATCAGCCCCAGCATTTT.

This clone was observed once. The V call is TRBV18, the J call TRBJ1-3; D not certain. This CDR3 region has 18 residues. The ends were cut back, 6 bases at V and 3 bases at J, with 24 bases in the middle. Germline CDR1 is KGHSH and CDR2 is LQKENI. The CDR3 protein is CASSSSYTHPTDGNTIYF. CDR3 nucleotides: TGTGCCAGCTCTTCCTCTTACACGCACCCTACAGATGGAAACACCATATATTTT.

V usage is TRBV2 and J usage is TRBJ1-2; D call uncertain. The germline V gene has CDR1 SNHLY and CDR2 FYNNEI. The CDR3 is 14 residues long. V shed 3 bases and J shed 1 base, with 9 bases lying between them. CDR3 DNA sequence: TGTGCCAGCAGTGATGTGGGAGTTAACTATGGCTACACCTTC. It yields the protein CASSDVGVNYGYTF.

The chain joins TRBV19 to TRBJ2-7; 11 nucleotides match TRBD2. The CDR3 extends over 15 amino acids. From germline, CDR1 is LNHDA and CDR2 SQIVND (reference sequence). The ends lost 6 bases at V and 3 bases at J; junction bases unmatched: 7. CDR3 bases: TGTGCCAGTAGCATACTAGCGGGAGCCGACTACGAGCAGTACTTC. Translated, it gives CASSILAGADYEQYF.

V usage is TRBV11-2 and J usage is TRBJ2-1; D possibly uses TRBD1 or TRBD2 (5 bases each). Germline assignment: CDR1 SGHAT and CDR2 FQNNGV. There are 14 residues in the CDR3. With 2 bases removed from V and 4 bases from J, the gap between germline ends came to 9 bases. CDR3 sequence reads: CASSLPGTYNEQFF. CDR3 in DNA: TGTGCCAGCAGCTTACCCGGGACGTACAATGAGCAGTTCTTC. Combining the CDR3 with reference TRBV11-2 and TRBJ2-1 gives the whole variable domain EAGVAQSPRYKIIEKRQSVAFWCNPISGHATLYWYQQILGQGPKLLIQFQNNGVVDDSQLPKDRFSAERLKGVDSTLKIQPAKLEDSAVYLCASSLPGTYNEQFFGPGTRLTVL.

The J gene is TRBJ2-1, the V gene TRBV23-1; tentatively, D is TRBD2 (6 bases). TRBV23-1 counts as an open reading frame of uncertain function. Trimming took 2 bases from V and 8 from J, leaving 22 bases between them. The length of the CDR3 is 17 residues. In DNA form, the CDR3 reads TGCGCCAGCAGTCAAGCCGGGACGAGCGGGTATGGCGATGAGCAGTTCTTC. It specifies CASSQAGTSGYGDEQFF.

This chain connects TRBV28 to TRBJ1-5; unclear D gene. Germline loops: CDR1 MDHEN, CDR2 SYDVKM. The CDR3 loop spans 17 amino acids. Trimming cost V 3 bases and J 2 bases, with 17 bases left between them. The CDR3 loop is CASSLEGRVWGNQPQHF. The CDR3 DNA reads TGTGCCAGCAGTTTGGAAGGGAGAGTCTGGGGCAATCAGCCCCAGCATTTT.

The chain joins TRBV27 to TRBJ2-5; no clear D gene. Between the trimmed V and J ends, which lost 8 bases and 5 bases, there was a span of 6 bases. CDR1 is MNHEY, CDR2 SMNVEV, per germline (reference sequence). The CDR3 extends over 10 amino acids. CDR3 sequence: CASLFETQYF. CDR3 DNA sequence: TGTGCCAGCCTTTTCGAGACCCAGTACTTC.

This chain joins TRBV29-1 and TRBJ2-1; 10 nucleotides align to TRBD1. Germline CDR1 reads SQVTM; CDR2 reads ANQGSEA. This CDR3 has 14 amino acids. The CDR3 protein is CSYTTGTGVDEQFF. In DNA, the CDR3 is TGCAGTTATACTACCGGGACAGGGGTTGATGAGCAGTTCTTC.

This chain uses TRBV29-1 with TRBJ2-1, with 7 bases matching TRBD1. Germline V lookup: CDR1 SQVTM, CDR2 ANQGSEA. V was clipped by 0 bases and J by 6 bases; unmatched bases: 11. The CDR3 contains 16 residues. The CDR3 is CSVEDVGTASINEQFF. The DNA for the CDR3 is TGCAGCGTTGAAGATGTAGGGACAGCCTCTATCAATGAGCAGTTCTTC.

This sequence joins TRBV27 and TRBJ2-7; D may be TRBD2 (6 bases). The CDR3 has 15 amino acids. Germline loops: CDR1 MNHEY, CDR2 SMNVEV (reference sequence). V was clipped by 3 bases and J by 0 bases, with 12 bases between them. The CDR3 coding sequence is TGTGCCAGCAGTTTCGGGGGACCCAGCTCCTACGAGCAGTACTTC. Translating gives CASSFGGPSSYEQYF.

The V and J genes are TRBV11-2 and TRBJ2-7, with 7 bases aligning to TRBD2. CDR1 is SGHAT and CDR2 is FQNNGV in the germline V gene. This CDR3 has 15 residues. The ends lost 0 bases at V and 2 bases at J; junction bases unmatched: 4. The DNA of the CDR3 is TGTGCCAGCAGCTTAGAGCGGGGGATCACCTACGAGCAGTACTTC. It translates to CASSLERGITYEQYF.

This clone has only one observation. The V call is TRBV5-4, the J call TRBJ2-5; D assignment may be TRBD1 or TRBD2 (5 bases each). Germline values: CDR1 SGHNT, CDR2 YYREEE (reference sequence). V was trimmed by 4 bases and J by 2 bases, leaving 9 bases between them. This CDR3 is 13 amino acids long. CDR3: CASSRDGQETQYF. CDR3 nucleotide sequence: TGTGCCAGCAGCAGGGACGGACAAGAGACCCAGTACTTC.

CDR3 region: CASSPYGQGSYGYTF. CDR3 nucleotide sequence: TGTGCCAGCAGTCCATACGGACAGGGGTCCTATGGCTACACCTTC. The rearrangement uses TRBV6-5 and TRBJ1-2; 9 bases line up with TRBD1. V lost 5 bases and J lost 4; bases outside the gene matches: 8. The CDR3 runs to 15 residues. The germline CDR1 and CDR2 sequences are MNHEY and SVGAGI.